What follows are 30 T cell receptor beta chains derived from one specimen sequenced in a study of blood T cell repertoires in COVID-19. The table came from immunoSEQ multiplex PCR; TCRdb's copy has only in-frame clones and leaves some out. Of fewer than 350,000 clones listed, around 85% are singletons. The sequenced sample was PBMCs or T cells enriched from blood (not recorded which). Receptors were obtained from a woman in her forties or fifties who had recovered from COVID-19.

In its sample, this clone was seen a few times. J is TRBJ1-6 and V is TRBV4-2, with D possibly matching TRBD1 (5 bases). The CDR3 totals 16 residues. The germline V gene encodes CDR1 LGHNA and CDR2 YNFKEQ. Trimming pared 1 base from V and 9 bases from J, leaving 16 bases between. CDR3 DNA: TGTGCCAGCAGCCAAGTTCTGGCAGGGATCGGTTCACCCCTCCACTTT. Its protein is CASSQVLAGIGSPLHF.

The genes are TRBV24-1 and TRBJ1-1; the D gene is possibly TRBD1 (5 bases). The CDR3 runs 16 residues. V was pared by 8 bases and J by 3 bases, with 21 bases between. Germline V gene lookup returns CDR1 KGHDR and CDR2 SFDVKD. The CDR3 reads CATNPSQGYLYTEAFF. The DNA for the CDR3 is TGTGCCACCAATCCCTCCCAGGGCTACCTCTACACTGAAGCTTTCTTT.

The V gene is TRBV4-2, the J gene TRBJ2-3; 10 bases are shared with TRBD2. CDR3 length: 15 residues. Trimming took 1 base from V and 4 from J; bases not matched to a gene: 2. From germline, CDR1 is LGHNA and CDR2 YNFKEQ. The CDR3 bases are TGTGCCAGCAGCCAAGCGAGCGGGAGGGCAGATACGCAGTATTTT. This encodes CASSQASGRADTQYF.

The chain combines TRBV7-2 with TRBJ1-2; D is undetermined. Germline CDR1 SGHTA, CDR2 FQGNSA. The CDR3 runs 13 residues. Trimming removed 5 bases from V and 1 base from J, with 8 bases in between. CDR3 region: CASSPPGNYGYTF. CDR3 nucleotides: TGTGCCAGCAGCCCCCCGGGTAACTATGGCTACACCTTC.

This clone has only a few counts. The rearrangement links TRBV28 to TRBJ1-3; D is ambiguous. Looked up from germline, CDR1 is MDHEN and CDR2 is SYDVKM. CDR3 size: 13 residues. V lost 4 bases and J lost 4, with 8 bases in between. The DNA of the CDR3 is TGTGCCAGCAGTTCTAAGTTAGGAAACACCATATATTTT. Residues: CASSSKLGNTIYF.

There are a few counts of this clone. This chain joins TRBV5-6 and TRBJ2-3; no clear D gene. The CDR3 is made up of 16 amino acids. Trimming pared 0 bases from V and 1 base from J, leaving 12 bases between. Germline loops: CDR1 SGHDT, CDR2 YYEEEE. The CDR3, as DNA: TGTGCCAGCAGCTTGGGTTCGGGTTTCGGCACAGATACGCAGTATTTT. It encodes CASSLGSGFGTDTQYF. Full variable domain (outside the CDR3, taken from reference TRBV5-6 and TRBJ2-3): DAGVTQSPTHLIKTRGQQVTLRCSPKSGHDTVSWYQQALGQGPQFIFQYYEEEERQRGNFPDRFSGHQFPNYSSELNVNALLLGDSALYLCASSLGSGFGTDTQYFGPGTRLTVL.

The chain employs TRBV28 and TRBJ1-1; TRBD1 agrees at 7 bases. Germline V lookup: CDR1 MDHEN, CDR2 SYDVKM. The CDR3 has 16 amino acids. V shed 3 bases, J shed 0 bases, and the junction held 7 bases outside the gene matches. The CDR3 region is CASSLDRDRMNTEAFF. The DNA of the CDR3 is TGTGCCAGCAGTTTGGACCGGGACAGAATGAACACTGAAGCTTTCTTT. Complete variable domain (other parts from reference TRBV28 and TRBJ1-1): DVKVTQSSRYLVKRTGEKVFLECVQDMDHENMFWYRQDPGLGLRLIYFSYDVKMKEKGDIPEGYSVSREKKERFSLILESASTNQTSMYLCASSLDRDRMNTEAFFGQGTRLTVV.

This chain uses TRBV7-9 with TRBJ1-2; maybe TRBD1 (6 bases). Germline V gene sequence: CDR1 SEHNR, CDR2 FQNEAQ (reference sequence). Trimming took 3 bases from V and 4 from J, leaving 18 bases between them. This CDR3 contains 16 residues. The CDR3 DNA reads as TGTGCCAGCAGCTTTGGGGGCCCCCGCTCTATCTATGGCTACACCTTC. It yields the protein CASSFGGPRSIYGYTF.

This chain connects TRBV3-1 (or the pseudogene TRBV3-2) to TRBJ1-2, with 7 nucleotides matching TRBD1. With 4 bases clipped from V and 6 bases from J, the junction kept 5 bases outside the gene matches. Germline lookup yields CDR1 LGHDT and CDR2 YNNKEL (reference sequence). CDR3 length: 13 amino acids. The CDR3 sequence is CASSRGTVNGYTF. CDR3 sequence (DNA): TGTGCCAGCAGCCGAGGGACAGTTAATGGCTACACCTTC.

CDR3 region: CASSPGGMASAEAFF. Here the CDR3 DNA reads TGTGCCAGCTCACCCGGGGGAATGGCATCCGCTGAAGCTTTCTTT. The rearrangement joins TRBV18 to TRBJ1-1; the D gene is possibly TRBD1 (5 bases). The CDR3 extends over 15 amino acids. The germline gives CDR1 KGHSH, CDR2 LQKENI. Trimming pared 3 bases from V and 6 bases from J, leaving 17 bases between.

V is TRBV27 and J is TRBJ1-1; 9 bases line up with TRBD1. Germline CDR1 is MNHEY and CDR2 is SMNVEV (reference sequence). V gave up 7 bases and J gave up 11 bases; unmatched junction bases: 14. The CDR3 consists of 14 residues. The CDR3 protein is CASKLLQGADRAFF. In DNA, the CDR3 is TGTGCCAGCAAGCTATTACAGGGGGCCGATCGCGCTTTCTTT.

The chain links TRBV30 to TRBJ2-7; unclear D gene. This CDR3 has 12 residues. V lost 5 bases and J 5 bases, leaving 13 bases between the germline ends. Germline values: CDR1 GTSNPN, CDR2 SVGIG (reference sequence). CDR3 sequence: CAWGMMSHEQYF. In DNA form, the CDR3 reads TGTGCCTGGGGGATGATGAGCCACGAGCAGTACTTC.

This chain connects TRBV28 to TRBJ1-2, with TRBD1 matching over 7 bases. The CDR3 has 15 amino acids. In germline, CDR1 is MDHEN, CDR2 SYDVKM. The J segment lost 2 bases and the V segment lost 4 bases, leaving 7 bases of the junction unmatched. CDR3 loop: CASSSTGMQNYGYTF. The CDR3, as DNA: TGTGCCAGCAGTTCGACAGGGATGCAAAACTATGGCTACACCTTC.

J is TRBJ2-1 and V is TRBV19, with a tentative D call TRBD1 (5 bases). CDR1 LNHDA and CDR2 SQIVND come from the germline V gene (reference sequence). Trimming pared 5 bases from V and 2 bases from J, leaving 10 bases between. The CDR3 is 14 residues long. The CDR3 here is CASSWGVAYNEQFF. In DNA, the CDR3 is TGTGCCAGTAGTTGGGGCGTCGCCTACAATGAGCAGTTCTTC.

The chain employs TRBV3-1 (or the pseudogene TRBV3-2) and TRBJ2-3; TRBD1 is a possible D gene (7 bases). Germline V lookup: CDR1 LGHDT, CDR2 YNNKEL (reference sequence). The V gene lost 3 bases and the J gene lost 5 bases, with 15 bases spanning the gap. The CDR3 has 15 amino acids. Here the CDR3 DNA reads TGTGCCAGCAGCCACATAAGGGGGCGGGGAGATACGCAGTATTTT. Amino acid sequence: CASSHIRGRGDTQYF.

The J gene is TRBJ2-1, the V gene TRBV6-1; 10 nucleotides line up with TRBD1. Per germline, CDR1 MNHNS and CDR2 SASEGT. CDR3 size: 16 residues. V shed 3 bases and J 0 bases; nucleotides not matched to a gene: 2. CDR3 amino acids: CASSEGQGRSYNEQFF. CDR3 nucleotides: TGTGCCAGCAGTGAGGGACAGGGGCGCTCCTACAATGAGCAGTTCTTC.

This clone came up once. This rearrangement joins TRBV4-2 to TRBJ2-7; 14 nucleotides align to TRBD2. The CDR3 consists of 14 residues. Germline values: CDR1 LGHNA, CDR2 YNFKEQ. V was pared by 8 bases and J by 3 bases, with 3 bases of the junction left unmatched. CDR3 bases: TGTGCCAGCGGACTAGCGGGGGGAATCTACGAGCAGTACTTC. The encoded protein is CASGLAGGIYEQYF.

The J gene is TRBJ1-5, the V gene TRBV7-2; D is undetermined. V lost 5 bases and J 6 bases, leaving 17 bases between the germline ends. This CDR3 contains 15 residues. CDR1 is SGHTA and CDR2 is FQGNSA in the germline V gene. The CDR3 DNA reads TGTGCCAGCAGCCCCTTTAGCGATGGTGGTCAGCCCCAGCATTTT. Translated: CASSPFSDGGQPQHF.

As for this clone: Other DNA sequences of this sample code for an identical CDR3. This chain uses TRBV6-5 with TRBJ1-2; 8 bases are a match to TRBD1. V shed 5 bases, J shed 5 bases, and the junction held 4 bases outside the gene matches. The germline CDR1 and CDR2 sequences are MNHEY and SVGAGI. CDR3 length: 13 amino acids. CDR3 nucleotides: TGTGCCAGCAGTCGGACAGGGATTTATGGCTACACCTTC. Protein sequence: CASSRTGIYGYTF.

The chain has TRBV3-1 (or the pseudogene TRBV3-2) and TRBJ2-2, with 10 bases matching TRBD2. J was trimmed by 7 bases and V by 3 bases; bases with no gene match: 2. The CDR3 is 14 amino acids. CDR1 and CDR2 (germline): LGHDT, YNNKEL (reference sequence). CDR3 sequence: CASSQSGRVGELFF. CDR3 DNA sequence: TGTGCCAGCAGCCAGAGCGGGAGGGTCGGGGAGCTGTTTTTT.

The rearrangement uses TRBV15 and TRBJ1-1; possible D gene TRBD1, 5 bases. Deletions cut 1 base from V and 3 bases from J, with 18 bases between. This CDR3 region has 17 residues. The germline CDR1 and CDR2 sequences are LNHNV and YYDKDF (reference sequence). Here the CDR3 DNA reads TGTGCCACCAGCAGAGTCGGGGGATATAACGTGTACACTGAAGCTTTCTTT. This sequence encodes CATSRVGGYNVYTEAFF.

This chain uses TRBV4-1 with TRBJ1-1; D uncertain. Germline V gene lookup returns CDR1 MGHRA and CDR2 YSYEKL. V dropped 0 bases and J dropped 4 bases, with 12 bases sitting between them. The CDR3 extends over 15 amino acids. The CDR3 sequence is CASSQEEGWGTEAFF. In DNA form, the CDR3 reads TGCGCCAGCAGCCAAGAGGAGGGTTGGGGCACTGAAGCTTTCTTT.

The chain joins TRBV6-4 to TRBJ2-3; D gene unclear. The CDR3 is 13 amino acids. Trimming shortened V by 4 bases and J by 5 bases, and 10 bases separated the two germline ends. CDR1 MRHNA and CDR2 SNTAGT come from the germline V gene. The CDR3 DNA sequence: TGTGCCAGCAGTGTTCGAGAAATAGATACGCAGTATTTT. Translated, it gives CASSVREIDTQYF.

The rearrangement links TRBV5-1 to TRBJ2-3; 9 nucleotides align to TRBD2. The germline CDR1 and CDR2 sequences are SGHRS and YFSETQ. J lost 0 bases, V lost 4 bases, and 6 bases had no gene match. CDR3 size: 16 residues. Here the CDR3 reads CASSPSGLASTDTQYF. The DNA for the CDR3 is TGCGCCAGCAGCCCGTCAGGACTAGCGAGCACAGATACGCAGTATTTT.

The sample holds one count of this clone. The CDR3 protein is CASSLQRSSYNEQFF. CDR3 in DNA: TGTGCCAGCAGCTTACAGCGGAGCTCCTACAATGAGCAGTTCTTC. The genes are TRBV11-2 and TRBJ2-1; tentative D call: TRBD2 (5 bases). The V and J ends lost 2 bases and 0 bases respectively, with 8 bases between them. Germline V gives CDR1 SGHAT, CDR2 FQNNGV. This CDR3 is 15 amino acids long.

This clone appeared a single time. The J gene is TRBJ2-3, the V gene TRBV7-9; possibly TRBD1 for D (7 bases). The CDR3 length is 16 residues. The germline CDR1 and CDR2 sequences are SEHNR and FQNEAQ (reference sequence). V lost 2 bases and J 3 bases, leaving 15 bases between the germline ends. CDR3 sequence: CASSLRRDSGTDTQYF. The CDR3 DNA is TGTGCCAGCAGCTTAAGACGGGACAGCGGGACAGATACGCAGTATTTT.

The CDR3 is CASSSIPSTDTQYF. DNA of the CDR3: TGCGCCAGCAGCTCTATACCTAGCACAGATACGCAGTATTTT. V is TRBV5-1 and J is TRBJ2-3; D is unresolved. The CDR3 length is 14 residues. The germline CDR1 and CDR2 sequences are SGHRS and YFSETQ. V dropped 3 bases and J dropped 0 bases, with 8 bases sitting between them.

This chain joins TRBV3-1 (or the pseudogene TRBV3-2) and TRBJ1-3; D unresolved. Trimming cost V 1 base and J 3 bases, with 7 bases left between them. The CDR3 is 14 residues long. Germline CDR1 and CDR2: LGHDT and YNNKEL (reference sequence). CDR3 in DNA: TGTGCCAGCAGCCAAGGAGGGTTTGGAAACACCATATATTTT. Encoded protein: CASSQGGFGNTIYF.

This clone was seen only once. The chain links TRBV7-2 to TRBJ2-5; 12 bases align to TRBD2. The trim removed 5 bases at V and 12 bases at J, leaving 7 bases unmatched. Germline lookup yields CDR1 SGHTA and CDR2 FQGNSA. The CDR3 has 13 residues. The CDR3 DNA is TGTGCCAGCAGCGGCCGGACTAGCGGGGAGAAGTACTTC. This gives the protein CASSGRTSGEKYF.

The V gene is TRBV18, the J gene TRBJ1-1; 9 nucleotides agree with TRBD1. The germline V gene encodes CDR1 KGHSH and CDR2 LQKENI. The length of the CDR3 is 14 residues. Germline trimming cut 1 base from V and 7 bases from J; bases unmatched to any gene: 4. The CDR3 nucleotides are TGTGCCAGCTCACCACGGGACAGGGATTTTGAAGCTTTCTTT. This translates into CASSPRDRDFEAFF.